The clone carrying this T cell receptor beta chain came up many times. This record belongs to a study of T-cell reconstitution after alpha-beta-depleted transplantation in children. This sample's TCRbeta library carried unique molecular identifier barcodes. Using its own MiXCR run on the PCR reads, TCRdb lists one record per CDR3 protein. The data show 200,000 to 250,000 distinct CDR3 sequences, roughly 10% seen once. From germline, CDR1 is SGHRS and CDR2 YFSETQ. This CDR3 is built from 13 residues. V was cut by 4 bases and J by 6 bases, with 10 bases left in between. The clonotype comes from a child under two years old with acute myeloid leukemia, due to receive a stem cell transplant. The sequencing here drew on PBMCs, taken before TCRalphabeta/CD19-depleted stem cell transplant. The chain recombines TRBV5-1 with TRBJ2-2, with D hard to call. In nucleotides, the CDR3 is TGCGCCAGCAGCGTTGGGGAATCCGGGGAGCTGTTTTTT. It translates to CASSVGESGELFF.